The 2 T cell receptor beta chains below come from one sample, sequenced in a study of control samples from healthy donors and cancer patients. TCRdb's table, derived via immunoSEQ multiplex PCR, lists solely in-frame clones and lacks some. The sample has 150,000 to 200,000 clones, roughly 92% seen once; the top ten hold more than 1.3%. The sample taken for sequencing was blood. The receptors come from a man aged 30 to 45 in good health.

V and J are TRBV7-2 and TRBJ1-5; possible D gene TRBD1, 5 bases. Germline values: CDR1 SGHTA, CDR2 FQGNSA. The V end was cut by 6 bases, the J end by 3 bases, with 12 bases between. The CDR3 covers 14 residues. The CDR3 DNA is TGTGCCAGCAGTCTCGACAGCTTCAATCAGCCCCAGCATTTT. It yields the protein CASSLDSFNQPQHF.

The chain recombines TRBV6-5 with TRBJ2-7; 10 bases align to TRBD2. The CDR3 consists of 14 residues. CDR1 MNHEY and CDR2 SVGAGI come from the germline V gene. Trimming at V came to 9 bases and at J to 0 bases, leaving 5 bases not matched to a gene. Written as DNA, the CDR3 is TGTGCCAGTCGAGCGGGGGGGAGCTCCTACGAGCAGTACTTC. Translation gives CASRAGGSSYEQYF.